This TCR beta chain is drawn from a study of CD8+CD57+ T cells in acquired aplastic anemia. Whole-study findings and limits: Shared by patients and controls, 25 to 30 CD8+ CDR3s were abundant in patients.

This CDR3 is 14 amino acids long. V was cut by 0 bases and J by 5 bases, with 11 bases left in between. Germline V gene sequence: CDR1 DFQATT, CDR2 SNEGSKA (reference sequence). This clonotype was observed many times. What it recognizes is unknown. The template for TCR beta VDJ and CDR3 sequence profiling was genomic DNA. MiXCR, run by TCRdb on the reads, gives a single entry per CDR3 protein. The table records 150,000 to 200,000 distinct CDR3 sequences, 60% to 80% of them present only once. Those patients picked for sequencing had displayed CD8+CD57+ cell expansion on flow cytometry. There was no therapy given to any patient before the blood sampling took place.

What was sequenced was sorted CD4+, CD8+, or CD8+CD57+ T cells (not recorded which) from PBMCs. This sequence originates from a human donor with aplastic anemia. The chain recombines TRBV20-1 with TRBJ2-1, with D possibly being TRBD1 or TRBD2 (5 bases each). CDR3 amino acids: CSAREGVRDNEQFF. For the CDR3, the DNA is TGCAGTGCTAGAGAGGGGGTCAGGGACAATGAGCAGTTCTTC.